These 3 T cell receptor beta chains came from one sample sequenced in a study of T-cell reconstitution after alpha-beta-depleted transplantation in children. TCRbeta library construction was performed incorporating unique molecular identifiers. TCRdb independently ran MiXCR on the PCR reads; one entry per CDR3 protein. Of more than 60,000 distinct CDR3 sequences listed, approximately 7.3% are singletons. The source material was PBMCs from the stem cell graft donor, sampled from the stem cell graft. The source of these receptors is a human donor who donated a stem cell graft to a child with acute lymphoblastic leukemia.

Ten or more counts support this clonotype. The chain is built from TRBV28 and TRBJ2-4; the D gene is possibly TRBD1 (5 bases). Between the trimmed V and J ends, which lost 7 bases and 4 bases, there was a span of 11 bases. Germline V gene sequence: CDR1 MDHEN, CDR2 SYDVKM. This CDR3 has 13 residues. The CDR3 loop is CASTQPGKNIQYF. CDR3 nucleotides: TGTGCCAGCACCCAACCAGGGAAAAACATTCAGTACTTC.

The sample holds a few counts of this clonotype. This rearrangement joins TRBV20-1 to TRBJ1-5, with unresolved D. CDR3 size: 11 residues. Germline V gene lookup returns CDR1 DFQATT and CDR2 SNEGSKA (reference sequence). The V gene lost 3 bases and the J gene lost 7 bases, with 7 bases spanning the gap. The CDR3 here is CSASQEQPQHF. CDR3 nucleotide sequence: TGCAGTGCTAGCCAAGAACAGCCCCAGCATTTT.

This clonotype was found many times. V and J are TRBV11-2 and TRBJ2-4; tentative D call: TRBD1 (5 bases). The CDR3 loop spans 13 amino acids. V lost 3 bases to trimming and J lost 7 bases, with 10 bases between them. Germline loops: CDR1 SGHAT, CDR2 FQNNGV. CDR3 residues: CASSFPGFNIQYF. As DNA, the CDR3 is TGTGCCAGCAGCTTTCCAGGGTTCAACATTCAGTACTTC.